Listed below are T cell receptor beta chains from one sample, sequenced in a study of control samples from healthy donors and cancer patients. Sequenced by immunoSEQ multiplex PCR; TCRdb stores in-frame clones only, minus some. Found here are about 110,000 clones, approximately 90% of them singletons; the top ten hold roughly 4%. Sequences were obtained from blood. Every receptor here comes from a human donor in good health. The donor label of this sample is uncertain. The CDR3 runs from the conserved cysteine through the conserved F or W. A D gene is named only where the DNA matches it firmly. Part of the rows lack a size; the others show once, few, many or a class for expanded clones.

J: TRBJ2-7
size: .
V: TRBV3-1/TRBV3-2
D: .
DNA: TGTGCCAGCAGCGGGGTAATAGGACGGTACGAGCAGTACTTC
CDR3: CASSGVIGRYEQYF

J: TRBJ2-2
size: .
V: TRBV6-5
D: .
DNA: TGTGCCAGCGGACGGGCGAGGTCCGGGGAGCTGTTTTTT
CDR3: CASGRARSGELFF

J: TRBJ2-5
size: .
V: TRBV9
D: .
DNA: TGTGCCAGCAGCCTCTATGGGAGCCAAGAGACCCAGTACTTC
CDR3: CASSLYGSQETQYF

J: TRBJ1-1
size: few
V: TRBV19
D: .
DNA: TGTGCCAGTAGTCCCTATGGGGGCAGCGGGAACACTGAAGCTTTCTTT
CDR3: CASSPYGGSGNTEAFF

J: TRBJ1-2
size: .
V: TRBV6-7
D: .
DNA: TGTGCCAGCAGCACGAAACAGGGTTGGAATTATGGCTACACCTTC
CDR3: CASSTKQGWNYGYTF

J: TRBJ2-7
size: .
V: TRBV21-1
D: .
DNA: TGTGCCAGCAGCGACCGGGACCTATCCTACGAGCAGTACTTC
CDR3: CASSDRDLSYEQYF

J: TRBJ1-2
size: .
V: TRBV27
D: .
DNA: TGTGCCAGCAGGTTCATCAATTCTGGCTATGGCTACACCTTC
CDR3: CASRFINSGYGYTF

J: TRBJ2-2
size: .
V: TRBV5-5
D: TRBD2
DNA: TGTGCCAGCAGCTTGGGTAGCGGGGCGAACACCGGGGAGCTGTTTTTT
CDR3: CASSLGSGANTGELFF

J: TRBJ1-2
size: .
V: TRBV5-1
D: .
DNA: TGCGCCAGCAGCTCGACGGACAGAACGGATGGCTACACCTTC
CDR3: CASSSTDRTDGYTF

J: TRBJ1-2
size: once
V: TRBV7-8
D: .
DNA: TGTGCCAGCAGCACCAGGGGCCGTACTTCCTATGGCTACACCTTC
CDR3: CASSTRGRTSYGYTF

J: TRBJ1-5
size: .
V: TRBV30
D: .
DNA: TGTGCCTGGAGTCCTAATCAGCAGCCCCAGCATTTT
CDR3: CAWSPNQQPQHF

J: TRBJ2-1
size: .
V: TRBV27
D: .
DNA: TGTGCCAGCTTCGGGTATGCGGGCGATGAGCAGTTCTTC
CDR3: CASFGYAGDEQFF

J: TRBJ2-3
size: .
V: TRBV10-3
D: .
DNA: TGTGCCATCAGTGAGTCGCTTCAGCAAGATACGCAGTATTTT
CDR3: CAISESLQQDTQYF

J: TRBJ1-5
size: once
V: TRBV6-5
D: .
DNA: TGTGCCAGCAATCCAGGCAACAATCAGCCCCAGCATTTT
CDR3: CASNPGNNQPQHF

J: TRBJ2-1
size: once
V: TRBV10-3
D: .
DNA: TGTGCCATCAGTGAGTCAAGAGGACTAGGGGGCCCGAATGAGCAGTTCTTC
CDR3: CAISESRGLGGPNEQFF

J: TRBJ1-3
size: .
V: TRBV14
D: .
DNA: TGTGCCAGCAGCCATGTTAGGGGAAACACCATATATTTT
CDR3: CASSHVRGNTIYF

J: TRBJ2-1
size: .
V: TRBV7-9
D: TRBD1
DNA: TGTGCCAGCAGCTTACGGGACAGGGGCTTCTACAATGAGCAGTTCTTC
CDR3: CASSLRDRGFYNEQFF

J: TRBJ1-1
size: .
V: TRBV5-1
D: .
DNA: TGCGCCAGCTCCGTCGGGGACGGAATGAACACTGAAGCTTTCTTT
CDR3: CASSVGDGMNTEAFF

J: TRBJ1-1
size: .
V: TRBV30
D: .
DNA: TGTGCCTGGAGAACGGGGGCGAGCATGAACACTGAAGCTTTCTTT
CDR3: CAWRTGASMNTEAFF

J: TRBJ1-4
size: .
V: TRBV28
D: .
DNA: TGTGCCAGCAGTTTTTCGGGCAGGGATGTTGAAAAACTGTTTTTT
CDR3: CASSFSGRDVEKLFF

J: TRBJ1-1
size: .
V: TRBV29-1
D: TRBD1
DNA: TGCAGCGTTTTCCGGACAGGGAACACTGAAGCTTTCTTT
CDR3: CSVFRTGNTEAFF

J: TRBJ2-2
size: .
V: TRBV5-1
D: TRBD2
DNA: TGCGCCAGCAAAGAGAGCGGGGAGAACACCGGGGAGCTGTTTTTT
CDR3: CASKESGENTGELFF

J: TRBJ1-4
size: .
V: TRBV21-1
D: .
DNA: TGTGCCAGCAGTCCCGAGCGTCCTTCAACTAATGAAAAACTGTTTTTT
CDR3: CASSPERPSTNEKLFF

J: TRBJ2-1
size: .
V: TRBV6-6
D: TRBD1
DNA: TGTGCCAGCAGGGTCAGGGGGCACAATGAGCAGTTCTTC
CDR3: CASRVRGHNEQFF

J: TRBJ2-7
size: .
V: TRBV18
D: TRBD1
DNA: TGTGCCAGCTCGCGACAGGGTGCCTACGAGCAGTACTTC
CDR3: CASSRQGAYEQYF

J: TRBJ1-5
size: .
V: TRBV6-5
D: .
DNA: TGTGCCAGCAGCCCCACAGGGTTCGTTCAGCCCCAGCATTTT
CDR3: CASSPTGFVQPQHF

J: TRBJ2-3
size: few
V: TRBV7-2
D: TRBD2
DNA: TGTGCCAGCAGCTTAGGTATTAGCGGGGGGGCCGTGGATACGCAGTATTTT
CDR3: CASSLGISGGAVDTQYF

J: TRBJ1-6
size: .
V: TRBV3-1/TRBV3-2
D: .
DNA: TGTGCCAGCAGCCAACCCGGAAAGGCCAGCTCCTATAATTCACCCCTCCACTTT
CDR3: CASSQPGKASSYNSPLHF

J: TRBJ1-1
size: .
V: TRBV3-1/TRBV3-2
D: .
DNA: TGTGCCAGCAGCCAAGATATCGACGGTAACACTGAAGCTTTCTTT
CDR3: CASSQDIDGNTEAFF

J: TRBJ2-2
size: .
V: TRBV9
D: TRBD2
DNA: TGTGCCAGCAGCGTCCCTAGGGGGACTAGCGGGGGGGCCCGAAACACCGGGGAGCTGTTTTTT
CDR3: CASSVPRGTSGGARNTGELFF

J: TRBJ1-3
size: .
V: TRBV12-3/TRBV12-4
D: .
DNA: TGTGCCAGCAGTTTAGGGATGGGAAACACCATATATTTT
CDR3: CASSLGMGNTIYF

J: TRBJ1-2
size: .
V: TRBV15
D: .
DNA: TGTGCCACCAGCAGAGAGGGCTATGGCTACACCTTC
CDR3: CATSREGYGYTF

J: TRBJ2-2
size: .
V: TRBV7-9
D: TRBD2
DNA: TGTGCCAGCAGCTTAGCCGTACTAGCGGGCTTACTCACCGGGGAGCTGTTTTTT
CDR3: CASSLAVLAGLLTGELFF

J: TRBJ2-6
size: .
V: TRBV10-3
D: .
DNA: TGTGCCATCCGGGGGTTTGATGGGGCCAACGTCCTGACTTTC
CDR3: CAIRGFDGANVLTF

J: TRBJ1-6
size: .
V: TRBV6-5
D: TRBD1
DNA: TGTGCCAGCAGTTCTCCCGGGACAGGCAATTCACCCCTCCACTTT
CDR3: CASSSPGTGNSPLHF

J: TRBJ1-1
size: .
V: TRBV5-1
D: .
DNA: TGCGCCAGCAGCTTGGAAATCAGGGGCCCTGAAGCTTTCTTT
CDR3: CASSLEIRGPEAFF

J: TRBJ2-7
size: .
V: TRBV2
D: .
DNA: TGTGCCATACGGACCGATGCCTACGAGCAGTACTTC
CDR3: CAIRTDAYEQYF

J: TRBJ1-4
size: .
V: TRBV29-1
D: .
DNA: TGCAGCGCAGTTGGGTATGAAAAACTGTTTTTT
CDR3: CSAVGYEKLFF

J: TRBJ1-2
size: .
V: TRBV5-1
D: TRBD1
DNA: TGCGCCAGCAGGATCGGACAGGGTGCTGGCTACACCTTC
CDR3: CASRIGQGAGYTF

J: TRBJ1-1
size: .
V: TRBV10-3
D: TRBD1
DNA: TGTGCCATCAGTGGGGACAGGTCAAGGAACACTGAAGCTTTCTTT
CDR3: CAISGDRSRNTEAFF